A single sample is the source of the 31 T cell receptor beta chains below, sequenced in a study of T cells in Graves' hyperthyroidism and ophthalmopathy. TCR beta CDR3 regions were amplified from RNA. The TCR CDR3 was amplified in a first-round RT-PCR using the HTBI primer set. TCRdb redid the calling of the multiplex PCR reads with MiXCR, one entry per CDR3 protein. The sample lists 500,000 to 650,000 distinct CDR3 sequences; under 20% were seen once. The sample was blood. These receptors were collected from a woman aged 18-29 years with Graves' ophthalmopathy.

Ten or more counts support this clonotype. The CDR3 sequence is CASSFRGDRGYTF. The CDR3 DNA reads TGTGCCAGCAGTTTTCGGGGTGATCGGGGCTACACCTTC. The chain has TRBV27 and TRBJ1-2; D gene uncertain. V was pared by 3 bases and J by 8 bases, with 13 bases between. CDR3 length: 13 amino acids. Germline V gene sequence: CDR1 MNHEY, CDR2 SMNVEV (reference sequence).

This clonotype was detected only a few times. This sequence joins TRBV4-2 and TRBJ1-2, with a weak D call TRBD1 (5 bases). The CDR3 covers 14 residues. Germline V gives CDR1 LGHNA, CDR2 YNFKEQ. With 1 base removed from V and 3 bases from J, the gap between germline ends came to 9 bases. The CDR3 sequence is CASSQGRGDYGYTF. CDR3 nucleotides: TGTGCCAGCAGCCAAGGACGAGGGGACTATGGCTACACCTTC.

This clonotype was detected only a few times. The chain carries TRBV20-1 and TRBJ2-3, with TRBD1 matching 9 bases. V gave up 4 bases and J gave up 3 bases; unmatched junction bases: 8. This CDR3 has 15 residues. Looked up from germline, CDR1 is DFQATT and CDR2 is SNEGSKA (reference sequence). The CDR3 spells CSANRDRDTTDTQYF. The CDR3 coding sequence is TGCAGTGCTAACCGGGACAGGGATACGACAGATACGCAGTATTTT.

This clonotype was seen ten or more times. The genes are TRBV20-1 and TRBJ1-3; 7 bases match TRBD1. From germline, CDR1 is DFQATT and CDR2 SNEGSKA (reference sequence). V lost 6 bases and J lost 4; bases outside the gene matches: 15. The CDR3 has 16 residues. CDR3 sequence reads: CSAEPATGVIGNTIYF. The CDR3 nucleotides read TGCAGTGCCGAACCAGCCACAGGGGTTATAGGAAACACCATATATTTT.

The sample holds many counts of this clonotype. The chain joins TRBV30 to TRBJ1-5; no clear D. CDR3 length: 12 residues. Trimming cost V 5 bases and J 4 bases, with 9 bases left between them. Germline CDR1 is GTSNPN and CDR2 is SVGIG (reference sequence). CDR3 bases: TGTGCCTGGGGGGAGCCGAATCAGCCCCAGCATTTT. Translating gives CAWGEPNQPQHF.

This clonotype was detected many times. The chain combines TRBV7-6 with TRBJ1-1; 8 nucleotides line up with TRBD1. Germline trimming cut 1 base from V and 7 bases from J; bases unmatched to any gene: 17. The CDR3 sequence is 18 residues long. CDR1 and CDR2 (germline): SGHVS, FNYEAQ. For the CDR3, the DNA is TGTGCCAGCAGCTTAGGGCCGGTGGGCTACAGGGGGAAAAATGAAGCTTTCTTT. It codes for CASSLGPVGYRGKNEAFF. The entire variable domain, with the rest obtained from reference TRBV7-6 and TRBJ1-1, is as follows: GAGVSQSPRYKVTKRGQDVALRCDPISGHVSLYWYRQALGQGPEFLTYFNYEAQQDKSGLPNDRFSAERPEGSISTLTIQRTEQRDSAMYRCASSLGPVGYRGKNEAFFGQGTRLTVV.

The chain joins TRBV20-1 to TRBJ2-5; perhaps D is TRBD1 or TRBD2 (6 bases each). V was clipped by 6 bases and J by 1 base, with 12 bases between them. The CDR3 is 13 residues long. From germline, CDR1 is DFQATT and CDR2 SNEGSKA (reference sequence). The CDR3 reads CSAFKGGQETQYF. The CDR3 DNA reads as TGCAGTGCGTTTAAGGGGGGCCAAGAGACCCAGTACTTC.

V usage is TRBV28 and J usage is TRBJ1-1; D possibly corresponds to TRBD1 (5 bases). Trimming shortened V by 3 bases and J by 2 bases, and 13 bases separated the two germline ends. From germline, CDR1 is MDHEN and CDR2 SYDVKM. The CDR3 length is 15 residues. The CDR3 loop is CASSFAGLLNTEAFF. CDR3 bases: TGTGCCAGCAGTTTTGCGGGACTGCTCAACACTGAAGCTTTCTTT.

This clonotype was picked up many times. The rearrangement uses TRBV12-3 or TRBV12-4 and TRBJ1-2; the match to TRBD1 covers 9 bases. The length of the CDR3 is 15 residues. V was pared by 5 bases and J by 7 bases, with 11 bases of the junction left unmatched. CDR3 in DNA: TGTGCCAGCAGTCCGGGACAGGGTGAACAGGCTGGCTACACCTTC. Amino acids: CASSPGQGEQAGYTF.

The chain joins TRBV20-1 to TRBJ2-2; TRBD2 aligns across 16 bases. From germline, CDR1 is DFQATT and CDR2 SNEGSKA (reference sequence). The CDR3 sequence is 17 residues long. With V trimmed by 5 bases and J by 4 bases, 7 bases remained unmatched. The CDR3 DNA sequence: TGCAGTGCTCAGGGACTAGCGGGGGGGCCGGGCACCGGGGAGCTGTTTTTT. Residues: CSAQGLAGGPGTGELFF.

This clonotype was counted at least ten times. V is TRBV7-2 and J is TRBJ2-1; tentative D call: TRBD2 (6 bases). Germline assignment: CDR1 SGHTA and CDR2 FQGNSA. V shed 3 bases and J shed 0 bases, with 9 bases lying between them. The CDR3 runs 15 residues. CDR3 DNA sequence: TGTGCCAGCAGCTTGGACTACTACTCCTACAATGAGCAGTTCTTC. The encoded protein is CASSLDYYSYNEQFF.

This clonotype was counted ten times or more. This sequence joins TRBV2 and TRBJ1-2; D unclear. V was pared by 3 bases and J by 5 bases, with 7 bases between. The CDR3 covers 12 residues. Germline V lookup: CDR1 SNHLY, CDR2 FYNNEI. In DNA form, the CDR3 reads TGTGCCAGCAGTGACAGCTTGTATGGCTACACCTTC. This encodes CASSDSLYGYTF.

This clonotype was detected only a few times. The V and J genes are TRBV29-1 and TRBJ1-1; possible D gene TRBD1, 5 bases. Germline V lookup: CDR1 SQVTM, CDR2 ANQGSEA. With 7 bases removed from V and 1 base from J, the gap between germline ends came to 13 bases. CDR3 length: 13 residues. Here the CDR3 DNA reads TGCAGCGCCTCACCGGGACCGAACACTGAAGCTTTCTTT. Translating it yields CSASPGPNTEAFF.

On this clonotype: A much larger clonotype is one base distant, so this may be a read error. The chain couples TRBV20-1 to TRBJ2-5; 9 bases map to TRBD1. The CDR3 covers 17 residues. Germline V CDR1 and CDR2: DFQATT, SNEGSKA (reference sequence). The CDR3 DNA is TGCAATGCTAGCCGGGACAGGGTTCGCGCGGGGCAGGAGACCCAGTACTTC. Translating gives CNASRDRVRAGQETQYF.

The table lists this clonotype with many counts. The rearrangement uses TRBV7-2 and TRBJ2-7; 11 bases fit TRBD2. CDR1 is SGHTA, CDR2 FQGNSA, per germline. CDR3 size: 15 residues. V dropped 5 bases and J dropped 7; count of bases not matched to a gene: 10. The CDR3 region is CASSDSGRASGEQYF. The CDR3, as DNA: TGTGCCAGCAGCGATAGCGGGAGGGCCTCGGGGGAGCAGTACTTC.

The CDR3 sequence: CAWRAGYGYTF. The DNA of the CDR3 is TGTGCCTGGAGGGCGGGCTATGGCTACACCTTC. V usage is TRBV30 and J usage is TRBJ1-2; no reliable D call. Germline values: CDR1 GTSNPN, CDR2 SVGIG (reference sequence). V was clipped by 3 bases and J by 4 bases, with 6 bases between them. The CDR3 consists of 11 residues.

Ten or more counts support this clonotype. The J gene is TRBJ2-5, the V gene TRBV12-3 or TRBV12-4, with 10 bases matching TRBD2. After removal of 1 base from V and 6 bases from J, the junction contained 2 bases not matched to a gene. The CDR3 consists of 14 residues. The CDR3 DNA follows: TGTGCCAGCAGTTTAGTTAGCGGGGGGAAGACCCAGTACTTC. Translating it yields CASSLVSGGKTQYF.

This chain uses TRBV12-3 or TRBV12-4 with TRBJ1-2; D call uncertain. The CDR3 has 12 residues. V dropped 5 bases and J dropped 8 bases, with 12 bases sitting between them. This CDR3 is CASSLHSGGYTF. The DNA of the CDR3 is TGTGCCAGCAGTCTCCATTCCGGGGGCTACACCTTC.

CDR3 in DNA: TGTGCCAGCAGCCCCCCTGGGACTAGCGGATACGAGCAGTACTTC. The encoded protein is CASSPPGTSGYEQYF. The gene calls are TRBV4-2 and TRBJ2-7; 11 bases fit TRBD2. V lost 4 bases, J lost 4 bases, and 6 bases stayed unmatched. The CDR3 is 15 amino acids. CDR1 and CDR2 from the germline V gene are LGHNA and YNFKEQ.

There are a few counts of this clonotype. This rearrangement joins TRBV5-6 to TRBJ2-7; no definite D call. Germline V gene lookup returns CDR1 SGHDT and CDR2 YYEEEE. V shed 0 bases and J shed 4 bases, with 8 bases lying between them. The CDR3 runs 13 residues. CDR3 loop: CASSLEYGYEQYF. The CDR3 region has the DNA TGTGCCAGCAGCTTGGAGTACGGATACGAGCAGTACTTC.

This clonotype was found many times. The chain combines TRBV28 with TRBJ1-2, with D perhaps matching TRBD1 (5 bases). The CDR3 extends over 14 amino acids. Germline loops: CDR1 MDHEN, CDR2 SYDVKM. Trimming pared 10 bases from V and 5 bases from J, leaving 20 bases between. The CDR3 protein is CATEPGFLLYGYTF. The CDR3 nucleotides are TGTGCCACAGAACCAGGGTTTCTCCTTTATGGCTACACCTTC.

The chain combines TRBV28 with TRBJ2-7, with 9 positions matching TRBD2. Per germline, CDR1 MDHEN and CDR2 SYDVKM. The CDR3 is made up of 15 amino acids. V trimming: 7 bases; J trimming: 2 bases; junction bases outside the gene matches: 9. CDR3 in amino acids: CASTQRTSDTYEQYF. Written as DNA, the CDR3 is TGTGCCAGCACCCAAAGGACTAGCGACACCTACGAGCAGTACTTC.

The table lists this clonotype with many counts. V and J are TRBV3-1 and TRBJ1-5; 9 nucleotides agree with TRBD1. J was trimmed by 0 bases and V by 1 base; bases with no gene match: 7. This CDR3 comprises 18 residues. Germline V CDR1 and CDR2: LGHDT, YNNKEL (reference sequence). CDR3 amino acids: CASSQGIGTGFSNQPQHF. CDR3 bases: TGTGCCAGCAGCCAAGGAATTGGGACAGGGTTTAGCAATCAGCCCCAGCATTTT.

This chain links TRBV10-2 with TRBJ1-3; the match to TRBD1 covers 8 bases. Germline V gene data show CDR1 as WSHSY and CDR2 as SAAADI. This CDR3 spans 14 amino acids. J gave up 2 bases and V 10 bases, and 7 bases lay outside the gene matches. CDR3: CATTPQGAGNTIYF. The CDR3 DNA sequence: TGCGCCACCACTCCACAGGGGGCTGGAAACACCATATATTTT.

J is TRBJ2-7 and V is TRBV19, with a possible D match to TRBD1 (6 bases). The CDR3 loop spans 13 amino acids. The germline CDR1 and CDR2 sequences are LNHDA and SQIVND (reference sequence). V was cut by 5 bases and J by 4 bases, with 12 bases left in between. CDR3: CASSPTQGYEQYF. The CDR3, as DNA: TGTGCCAGTAGTCCCACCCAGGGGTACGAGCAGTACTTC.

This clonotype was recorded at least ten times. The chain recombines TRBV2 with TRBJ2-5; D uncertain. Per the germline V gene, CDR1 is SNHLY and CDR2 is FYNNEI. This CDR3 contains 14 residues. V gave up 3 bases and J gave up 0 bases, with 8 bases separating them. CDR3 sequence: CASSEALYQETQYF. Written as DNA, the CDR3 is TGTGCCAGCAGTGAGGCACTGTACCAAGAGACCCAGTACTTC.

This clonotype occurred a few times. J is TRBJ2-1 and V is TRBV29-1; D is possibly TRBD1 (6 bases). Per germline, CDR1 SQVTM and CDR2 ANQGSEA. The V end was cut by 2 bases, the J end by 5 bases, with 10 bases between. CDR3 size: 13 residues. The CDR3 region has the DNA TGCAGCGTTGAACTACAGGGAAACAATGAGCAGTTCTTC. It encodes CSVELQGNNEQFF.

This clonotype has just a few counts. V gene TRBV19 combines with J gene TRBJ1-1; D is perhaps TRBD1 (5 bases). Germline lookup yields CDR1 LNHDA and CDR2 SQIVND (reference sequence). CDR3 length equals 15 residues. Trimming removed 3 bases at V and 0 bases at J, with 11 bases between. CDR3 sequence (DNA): TGTGCCAGTAGTATCGTCGGGGCCATGAACACTGAAGCTTTCTTT. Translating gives CASSIVGAMNTEAFF.

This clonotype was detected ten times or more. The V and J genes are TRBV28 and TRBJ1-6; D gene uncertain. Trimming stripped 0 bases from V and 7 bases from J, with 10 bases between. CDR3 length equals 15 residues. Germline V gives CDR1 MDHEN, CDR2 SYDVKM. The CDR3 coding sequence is TGTGCCAGCAGTTTATGGCAGGAGGGAAATTCACCCCTCCACTTT. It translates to CASSLWQEGNSPLHF.

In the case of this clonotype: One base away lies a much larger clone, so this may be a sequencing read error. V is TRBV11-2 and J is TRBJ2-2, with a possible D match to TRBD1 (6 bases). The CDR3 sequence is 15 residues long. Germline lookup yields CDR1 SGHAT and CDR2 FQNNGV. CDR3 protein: CASSLSGTPTGELSF. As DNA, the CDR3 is TGTGCCAGCAGCCTTTCCGGGACACCTACCGGGGAGCTGTCTTTT.

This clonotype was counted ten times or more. The CDR3 sequence: CASRGSGDTQYF. The CDR3 nucleotides read TGTGCCAGCAGGGGCTCCGGAGATACGCAGTATTTT. The rearrangement uses TRBV2 and TRBJ2-3; D not resolved. This CDR3 is 12 amino acids long. The V end lost 6 bases, the J end lost 5 bases, and 9 bases lay between the germline ends. The germline V gene has CDR1 SNHLY and CDR2 FYNNEI.